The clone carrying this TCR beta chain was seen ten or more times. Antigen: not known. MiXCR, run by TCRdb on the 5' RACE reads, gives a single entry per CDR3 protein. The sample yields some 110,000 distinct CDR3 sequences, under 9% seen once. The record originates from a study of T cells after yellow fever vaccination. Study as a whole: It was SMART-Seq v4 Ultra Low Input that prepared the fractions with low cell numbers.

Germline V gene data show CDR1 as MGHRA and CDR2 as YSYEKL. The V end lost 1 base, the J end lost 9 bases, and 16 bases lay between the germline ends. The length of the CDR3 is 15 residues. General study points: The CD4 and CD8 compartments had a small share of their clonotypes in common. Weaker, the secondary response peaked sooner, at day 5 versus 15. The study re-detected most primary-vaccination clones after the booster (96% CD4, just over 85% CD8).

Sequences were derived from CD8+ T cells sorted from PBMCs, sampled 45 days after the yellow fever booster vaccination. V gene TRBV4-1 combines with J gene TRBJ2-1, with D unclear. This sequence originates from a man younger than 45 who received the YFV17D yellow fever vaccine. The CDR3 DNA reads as TGCGCCAGCAGCCAAGGAGTTTCTGGATCGCTTGAGCAGTTCTTC. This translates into CASSQGVSGSLEQFF.